Given below is one T cell receptor beta chain in context. Recruitment covered about two dozen US areas and drew participants whose ages spanned about 18 to 89 years. Clinical history as reported by participants underpinned cohort assignment. Cohort 3 recovery required two negative PCRs, clearance, or symptom resolution. Repertoires were generated with immunoSEQ multiplex PCR, while TCRdb's copy carries only in-frame clones and drops some. The repertoire has more than 150,000 clones, roughly 82% of them found once; the top ten carry around 11%. The sample originates from a study of blood T cell repertoires in COVID-19. Study-wide context: Nucleic acid was either cDNA or gDNA, and it came from T cells, B-cell-depleted T cells, or PBMCs.

V was pared by 1 base and J by 5 bases, with 4 bases of the junction left unmatched. Germline V lookup: CDR1 MNHEY, CDR2 SMNVEV (reference sequence). The length of the CDR3 is 15 residues. The chain carries TRBV27 and TRBJ2-5; 10 bases are a match to TRBD2. The sequence was collected from a man in his forties who had recovered from COVID-19. The source material was PBMCs or T cells enriched from blood (not recorded which). The DNA for the CDR3 is TGTGCCAGCAGTTTATTAGCGGGAGGTGGGGAGACCCAGTACTTC. Its protein is CASSLLAGGGETQYF.